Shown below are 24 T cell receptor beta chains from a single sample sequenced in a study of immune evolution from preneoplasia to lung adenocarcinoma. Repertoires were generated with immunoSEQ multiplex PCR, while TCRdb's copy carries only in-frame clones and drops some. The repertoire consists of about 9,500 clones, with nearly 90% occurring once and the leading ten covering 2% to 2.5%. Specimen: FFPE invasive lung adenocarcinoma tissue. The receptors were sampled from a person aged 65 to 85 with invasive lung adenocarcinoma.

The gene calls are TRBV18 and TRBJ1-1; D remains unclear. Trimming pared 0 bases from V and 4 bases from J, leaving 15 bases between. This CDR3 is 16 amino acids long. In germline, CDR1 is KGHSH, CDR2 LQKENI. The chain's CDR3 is CASSPPSVGSGTEAFF. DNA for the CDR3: TGTGCCAGCTCACCACCGAGTGTGGGATCGGGCACTGAAGCTTTCTTT. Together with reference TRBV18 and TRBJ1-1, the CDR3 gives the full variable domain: NAGVMQNPRHLVRRRGQEARLRCSPMKGHSHVYWYRQLPEEGLKFMVYLQKENIIDESGMPKERFSAEFPKEGPSILRIQQVVRGDSAAYFCASSPPSVGSGTEAFFGQGTRLTVV.

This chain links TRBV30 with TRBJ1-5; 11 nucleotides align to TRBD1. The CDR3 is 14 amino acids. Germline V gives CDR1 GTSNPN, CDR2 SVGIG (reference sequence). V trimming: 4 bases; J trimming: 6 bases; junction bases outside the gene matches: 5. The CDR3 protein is CAWIMDRGRQPQHF. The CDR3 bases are TGTGCCTGGATCATGGACAGGGGGCGTCAGCCCCAGCATTTT.

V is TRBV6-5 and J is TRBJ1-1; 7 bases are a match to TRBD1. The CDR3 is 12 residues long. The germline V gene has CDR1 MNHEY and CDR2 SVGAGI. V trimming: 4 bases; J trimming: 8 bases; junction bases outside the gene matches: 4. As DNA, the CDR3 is TGTGCCAGCAGTTGGCCGGGACAGGAAGCTTTCTTT. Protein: CASSWPGQEAFF.

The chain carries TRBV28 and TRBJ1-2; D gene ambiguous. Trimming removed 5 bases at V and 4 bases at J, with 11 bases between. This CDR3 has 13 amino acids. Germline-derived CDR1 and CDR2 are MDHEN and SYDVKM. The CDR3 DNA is TGTGCCAGCAGTCCAGCCTCCGCCTATGGCTACACCTTC. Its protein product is CASSPASAYGYTF.

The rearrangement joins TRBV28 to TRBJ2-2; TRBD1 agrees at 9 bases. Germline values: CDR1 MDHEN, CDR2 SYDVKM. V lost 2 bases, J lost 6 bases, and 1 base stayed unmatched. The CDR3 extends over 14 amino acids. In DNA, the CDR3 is TGTGCCAGCAGTTTAAGGACAGGGGCCGGGGAGCTGTTTTTT. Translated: CASSLRTGAGELFF.

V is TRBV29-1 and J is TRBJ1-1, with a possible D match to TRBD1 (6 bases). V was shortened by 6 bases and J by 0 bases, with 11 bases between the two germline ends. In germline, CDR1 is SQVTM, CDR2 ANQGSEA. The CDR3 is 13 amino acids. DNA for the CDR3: TGCAGCGTAGGACAGCGGCTGAACACTGAAGCTTTCTTT. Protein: CSVGQRLNTEAFF.

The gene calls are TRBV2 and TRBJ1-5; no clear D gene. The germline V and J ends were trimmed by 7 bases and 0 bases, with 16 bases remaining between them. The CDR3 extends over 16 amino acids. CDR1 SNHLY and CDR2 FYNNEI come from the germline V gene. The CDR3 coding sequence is TGTGCCAGCACCTATAACGTGGGGTATAGCAATCAGCCCCAGCATTTT. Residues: CASTYNVGYSNQPQHF.

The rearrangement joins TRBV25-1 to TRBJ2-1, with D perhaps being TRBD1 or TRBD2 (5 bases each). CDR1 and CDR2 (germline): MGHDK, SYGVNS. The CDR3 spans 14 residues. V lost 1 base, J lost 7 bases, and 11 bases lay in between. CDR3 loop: CASSESGARNEQFF. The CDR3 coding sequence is TGTGCCAGCAGTGAATCCGGGGCCAGAAATGAGCAGTTCTTC.

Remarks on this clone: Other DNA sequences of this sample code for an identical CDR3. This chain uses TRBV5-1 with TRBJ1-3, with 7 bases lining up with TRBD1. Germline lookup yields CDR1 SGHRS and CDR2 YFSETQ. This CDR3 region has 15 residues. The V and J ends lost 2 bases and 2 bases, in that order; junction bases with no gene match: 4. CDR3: CASSFQGVTGNTIYF. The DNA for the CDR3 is TGCGCCAGCAGCTTCCAGGGGGTAACTGGAAACACCATATATTTT.

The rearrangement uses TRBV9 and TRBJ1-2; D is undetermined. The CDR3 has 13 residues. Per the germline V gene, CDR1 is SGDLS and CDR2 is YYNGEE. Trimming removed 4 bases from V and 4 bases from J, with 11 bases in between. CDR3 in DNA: TGTGCCAGCAGCCCGCCCGGGCTCTATGGCTACACCTTC. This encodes CASSPPGLYGYTF.

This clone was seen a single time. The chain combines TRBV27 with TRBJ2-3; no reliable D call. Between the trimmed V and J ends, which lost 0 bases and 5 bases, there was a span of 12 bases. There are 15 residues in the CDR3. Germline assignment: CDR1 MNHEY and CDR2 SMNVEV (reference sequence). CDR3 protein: CASSLSAAVGDTQYF. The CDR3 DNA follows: TGTGCCAGCAGTTTATCCGCTGCTGTGGGAGATACGCAGTATTTT.

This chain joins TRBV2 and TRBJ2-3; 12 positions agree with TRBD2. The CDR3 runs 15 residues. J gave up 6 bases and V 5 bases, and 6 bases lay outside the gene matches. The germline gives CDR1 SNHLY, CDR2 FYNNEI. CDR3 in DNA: TGTGCCAGCAGTCCGACTAGCGGGAGATGGGATACGCAGTATTTT. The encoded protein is CASSPTSGRWDTQYF.

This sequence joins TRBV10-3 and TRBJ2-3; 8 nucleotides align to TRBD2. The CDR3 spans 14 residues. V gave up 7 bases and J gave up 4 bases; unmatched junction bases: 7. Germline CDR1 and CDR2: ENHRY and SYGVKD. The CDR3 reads CAIKEAGVADTQYF. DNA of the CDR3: TGTGCCATCAAGGAAGCGGGGGTTGCAGATACGCAGTATTTT.

CDR3 sequence reads: CASSPSSSYEQYF. The CDR3, as DNA: TGTGCCAGCAGCCCCAGTAGCTCCTACGAGCAGTACTTC. This chain joins TRBV13 and TRBJ2-7; no reliable D call. The CDR3 covers 13 residues. From germline, CDR1 is PRHDT and CDR2 FYEKMQ (reference sequence). V was trimmed by 5 bases and J by 0 bases, leaving 8 bases between them.

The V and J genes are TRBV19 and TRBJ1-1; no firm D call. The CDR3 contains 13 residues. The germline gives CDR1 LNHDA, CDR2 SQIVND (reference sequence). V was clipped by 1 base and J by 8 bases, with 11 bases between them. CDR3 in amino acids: CASSIGGRKEAFF. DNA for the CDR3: TGTGCCAGTAGTATAGGCGGGAGGAAAGAAGCTTTCTTT.

The CDR3 spells CASTGVGIQYF. Written as DNA, the CDR3 is TGTGCCAGCACAGGGGTGGGCATTCAGTACTTC. The rearrangement links TRBV28 to TRBJ2-4, with a tentative D call TRBD1 (6 bases). Looked up from germline, CDR1 is MDHEN and CDR2 is SYDVKM. This CDR3 has 11 residues. V was shortened by 7 bases and J by 9 bases, with 10 bases between the two germline ends.

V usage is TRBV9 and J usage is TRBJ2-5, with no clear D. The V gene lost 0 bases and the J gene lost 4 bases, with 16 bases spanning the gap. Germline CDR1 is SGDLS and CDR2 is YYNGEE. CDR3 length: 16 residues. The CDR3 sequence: CASSVGSPGVGETQYF. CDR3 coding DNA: TGTGCCAGCAGCGTAGGGTCCCCAGGCGTAGGAGAGACCCAGTACTTC.

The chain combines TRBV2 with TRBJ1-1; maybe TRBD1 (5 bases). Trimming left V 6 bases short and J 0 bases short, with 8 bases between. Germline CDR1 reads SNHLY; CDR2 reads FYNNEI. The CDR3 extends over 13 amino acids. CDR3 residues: CASRGTMNTEAFF. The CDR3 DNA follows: TGTGCCAGCAGGGGGACGATGAACACTGAAGCTTTCTTT.

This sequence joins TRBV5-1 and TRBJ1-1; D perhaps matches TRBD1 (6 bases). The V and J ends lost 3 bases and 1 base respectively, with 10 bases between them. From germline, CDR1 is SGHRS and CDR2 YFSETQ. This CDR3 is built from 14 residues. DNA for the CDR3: TGCGCCAGCAGCTGGGGGGCTCAGAACACTGAAGCTTTCTTT. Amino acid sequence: CASSWGAQNTEAFF.

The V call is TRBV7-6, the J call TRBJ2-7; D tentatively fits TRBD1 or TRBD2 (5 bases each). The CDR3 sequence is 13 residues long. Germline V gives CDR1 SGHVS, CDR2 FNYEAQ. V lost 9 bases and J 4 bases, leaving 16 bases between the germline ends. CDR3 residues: CASGFRDGYEQYF. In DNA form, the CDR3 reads TGTGCCAGTGGGTTTAGGGACGGTTACGAGCAGTACTTC.

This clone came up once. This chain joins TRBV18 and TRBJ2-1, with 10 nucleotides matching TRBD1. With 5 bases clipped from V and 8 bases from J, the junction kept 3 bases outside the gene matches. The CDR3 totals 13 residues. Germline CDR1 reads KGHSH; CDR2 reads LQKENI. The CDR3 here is CASSGTGVDEQFF. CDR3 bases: TGTGCCAGCTCAGGGACAGGGGTAGATGAGCAGTTCTTC.

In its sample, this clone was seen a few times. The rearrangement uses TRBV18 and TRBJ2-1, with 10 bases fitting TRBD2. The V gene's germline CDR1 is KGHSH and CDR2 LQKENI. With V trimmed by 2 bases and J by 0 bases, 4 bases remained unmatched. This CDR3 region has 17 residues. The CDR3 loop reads CASSPRLAGLSYNEQFF. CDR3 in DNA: TGTGCCAGCTCACCAAGACTAGCGGGCCTCTCCTACAATGAGCAGTTCTTC.

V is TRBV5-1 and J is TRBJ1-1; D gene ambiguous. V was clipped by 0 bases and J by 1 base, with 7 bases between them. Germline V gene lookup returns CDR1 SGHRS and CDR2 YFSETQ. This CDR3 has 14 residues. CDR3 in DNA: TGCGCCAGCAGCTTGGGTGATGCGAACACTGAAGCTTTCTTT. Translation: CASSLGDANTEAFF.

CDR3 residues: CASSYSGTGRGFGYTF. DNA for the CDR3: TGTGCCAGCAGTTACTCCGGGACAGGTCGAGGTTTTGGCTACACCTTC. V is TRBV6-5 and J is TRBJ1-2, with TRBD1 identical over 8 bases. CDR1 is MNHEY and CDR2 is SVGAGI in the germline V gene. The CDR3 has 16 residues. V was clipped by 0 bases and J by 7 bases; unmatched bases: 10.